This T cell receptor beta chain came from a study of breast tumors, draining lymph nodes, adjacent tissues. Whole-study findings and limits: Tumor TCR diversity was below lymph nodes but above nontumor tissue. Data fit most tumor T cells coming from lymph node, expanding in tumor. Luminal-like breast cancer showed significantly greater tumor-nontumor repertoire similarity than basal-like breast cancer did. Tumor T cell lymph node origin was a supported hypothesis, not proven.

There are many counts of this clonotype. Its specificity is unknown. The junction does not match germline at one end; this may be a read error. Axillary draining lymph nodes of breast cancer patients supplied the node samples. The CDR3 spans 17 residues. The germline V gene encodes CDR1 SSHAT and CDR2 FNYEAQ (reference sequence). One entry per CDR3 protein, called by TCRdb with MiXCR from the multiplex PCR reads. The repertoire holds 150,000 to 200,000 distinct CDR3 sequences, with about 33% as singletons. This TCR was recovered from a female donor with breast cancer. Some clones in this sample may be carry-over from other donors' samples. The chain links TRBV7-7 to TRBJ2-5, with 9 bases that match TRBD2. The material sequenced was axillary lymph node tissue. CDR3 in amino acids: CASSPGVAGELGETQYF. The CDR3, as DNA: TGTGCTAGCAGCCCCGGGGTAGCGGGAGAGCTTGGAGAGACCCAGTACTTC.